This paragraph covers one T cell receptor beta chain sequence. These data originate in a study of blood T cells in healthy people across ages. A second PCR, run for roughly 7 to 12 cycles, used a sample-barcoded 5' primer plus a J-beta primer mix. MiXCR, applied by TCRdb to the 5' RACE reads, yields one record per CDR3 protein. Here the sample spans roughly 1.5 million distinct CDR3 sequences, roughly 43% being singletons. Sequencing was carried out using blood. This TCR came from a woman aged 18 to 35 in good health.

In DNA, the CDR3 is TGTGCCAGCAGCCAACAGGACCAGAACACTGAAGCTTTCTTT. Translation gives CASSQQDQNTEAFF. The genes are TRBV11-2 and TRBJ1-1; D perhaps matches TRBD1 (5 bases). Per germline, CDR1 SGHAT and CDR2 FQNNGV. This CDR3 is 14 amino acids long. Trimming left V 5 bases short and J 1 base short, with 11 bases between. The whole variable domain, remainder taken from reference TRBV11-2 and TRBJ1-1, is EAGVAQSPRYKIIEKRQSVAFWCNPISGHATLYWYQQILGQGPKLLIQFQNNGVVDDSQLPKDRFSAERLKGVDSTLKIQPAKLEDSAVYLCASSQQDQNTEAFFGQGTRLTVV.